Listed here are 13 T cell receptor beta chains from one sample, sequenced in a study of T cell responses to AZD1222 COVID-19 vaccine (dated by TCRdb to the early 2020s). Preparation of the library involved the immunoSEQ multiplex PCR assay. TCRdb took this table from immuneACCESS and kept in-frame rearrangements with V and J called. Such tables lack part of the clones; where checked against another copy, unresolved V genes explain under half of the gap, and the rest is unexplained. For this sample the table gives over 80,000 clones, of which about 89% were detected only once. The ten largest clones represent 6.5% to 10% of the sample. Explained via the paper, the time point label denotes: about 28 days (+/-7) after the second vaccine dose. The sequencing used peripheral blood, collected 28 days after the second AZD1222 dose. These receptor sequences come from an adult who received the AZD1222 COVID-19 vaccine.

The chain is built from TRBV6-2 or TRBV6-3 and TRBJ1-6; D is perhaps TRBD1 (6 bases). Germline V gives CDR1 MNHEY, CDR2 SVGEGT. The CDR3 covers 14 residues. V dropped 2 bases and J dropped 7 bases, with 9 bases sitting between them. CDR3 in DNA: TGTGCCAGCAGTTACGGGACATTCAATTCACCCCTCCACTTT. Protein sequence: CASSYGTFNSPLHF.

The chain couples TRBV27 to TRBJ2-5; no clear D gene. This CDR3 region has 13 residues. Germline V gives CDR1 MNHEY, CDR2 SMNVEV (reference sequence). V lost 5 bases, J lost 9 bases, and 16 bases lay in between. CDR3 sequence (DNA): TGTGCCAGCAGTCCCAACTCCGCAAGGGCCCAGTACTTC. Translating it yields CASSPNSARAQYF.

V gene TRBV10-3 combines with J gene TRBJ1-1; TRBD1 matches at 7 bases. Germline V gene lookup returns CDR1 ENHRY and CDR2 SYGVKD. With 3 bases clipped from V and 0 bases from J, the junction kept 7 bases outside the gene matches. CDR3 length: 16 amino acids. DNA for the CDR3: TGTGCCATCAGTGACGGGTCGGGGACAGTGAACACTGAAGCTTTCTTT. It is translated as CAISDGSGTVNTEAFF.

This rearrangement joins TRBV11-2 to TRBJ2-1; D is perhaps TRBD1 or TRBD2 (5 bases each). V lost 2 bases, J lost 7 bases, and 18 bases lay in between. The CDR3 extends over 16 amino acids. Germline CDR1 reads SGHAT; CDR2 reads FQNNGV. In DNA, the CDR3 is TGTGCCAGCAGCTTAATTCGGGACCTACGACCGAATGAGCAGTTCTTC. It is translated as CASSLIRDLRPNEQFF.

The chain employs TRBV28 and TRBJ1-2; TRBD1 matches at 12 bases. Germline lookup yields CDR1 MDHEN and CDR2 SYDVKM. This CDR3 contains 16 residues. V was pared by 2 bases and J by 5 bases, with 6 bases of the junction left unmatched. CDR3 sequence (DNA): TGTGCCAGCAGTTTAGCCGGGACAGGGGGCGCATATGGCTACACCTTC. Residues: CASSLAGTGGAYGYTF.

This clone was found a few times. V and J are TRBV19 and TRBJ1-5; D uncertain. The CDR3 runs to 14 residues. The germline gives CDR1 LNHDA, CDR2 SQIVND (reference sequence). Trimming stripped 5 bases from V and 2 bases from J, with 10 bases between. CDR3 sequence reads: CASSFREGNQPQHF. DNA for the CDR3: TGTGCCAGTAGTTTTCGGGAGGGCAATCAGCCCCAGCATTTT.

The chain recombines TRBV2 with TRBJ1-4; TRBD1 agrees at 7 bases. The CDR3 has 13 amino acids. CDR1 is SNHLY, CDR2 FYNNEI, per germline. Trimming at V came to 7 bases and at J to 4 bases, leaving 3 bases not matched to a gene. The chain's CDR3 is CASTGTVNEKLFF. In DNA, the CDR3 is TGTGCCAGCACCGGGACAGTTAATGAAAAACTGTTTTTT.

CDR3 sequence: CASSSQQGAEGYNEQFF. The CDR3, as DNA: TGTGCCAGCAGCTCTCAACAGGGGGCAGAGGGGTACAATGAGCAGTTCTTC. The chain employs TRBV5-4 and TRBJ2-1; 9 nucleotides match TRBD1. Trimming cost V 3 bases and J 4 bases; bases outside gene matches: 11. The CDR3 covers 17 residues. The germline V gene has CDR1 SGHNT and CDR2 YYREEE (reference sequence).

The gene calls are TRBV29-1 and TRBJ2-2; tentatively, D is TRBD1 or TRBD2 (5 bases each). CDR1 SQVTM and CDR2 ANQGSEA come from the germline V gene. V lost 4 bases to trimming and J lost 1 base, with 7 bases between them. The CDR3 has 13 residues. The CDR3 reads CSVGGENTGELFF. In DNA, the CDR3 is TGCAGCGTTGGAGGGGAGAACACCGGGGAGCTGTTTTTT.

A single count supports this clone. The chain links TRBV19 to TRBJ1-6, with unresolved D. V was clipped by 9 bases and J by 0 bases, with 18 bases between them. Germline V gene sequence: CDR1 LNHDA, CDR2 SQIVND (reference sequence). The CDR3 runs 17 residues. The CDR3 protein is CASASRRRPSYNSPLHF. CDR3 coding DNA: TGTGCCAGCGCCTCACGGCGGAGACCCTCCTATAATTCACCCCTCCACTTT.

The chain has TRBV5-5 and TRBJ2-3, with D unclear. Germline CDR1 and CDR2: SGHKS and YYEKEE (reference sequence). This CDR3 has 14 residues. The germline V and J ends were trimmed by 4 bases and 2 bases, with 11 bases remaining between them. CDR3 in DNA: TGTGCCAGCAGCGAACTTGCCGTCACAGATACGCAGTATTTT. Amino acids: CASSELAVTDTQYF.

Details on this clone: A read error may produce the germline difference seen at one junction end. Different DNA sequences within this sample yield the same CDR3. This CDR3 reads CASSLLGDEQYF. CDR3 nucleotides: TGCGCCAGCAGCTTGCTAGGGGACGAGCAGTACTTC. The rearrangement links TRBV7-9 to TRBJ2-7, with D possibly matching TRBD1 (5 bases). CDR1 SEHNR and CDR2 FQNEAQ come from the germline V gene (reference sequence). This CDR3 contains 12 residues.

This chain connects TRBV5-8 to TRBJ1-6, with unresolved D. CDR1 SGHTS and CDR2 YDEGEE come from the germline V gene. The V end lost 4 bases, the J end lost 3 bases, and 5 bases lay between the germline ends. CDR3 size: 13 residues. CDR3 nucleotide sequence: TGTGCCAGCAGCGTGGACTATAATTCACCCCTCCACTTT. Amino acids: CASSVDYNSPLHF.